This T cell receptor (beta chain) appears in the sequencing data of a study of blood T cell repertoires in COVID-19. This table comes from immunoSEQ multiplex PCR, and its TCRdb copy is limited to in-frame clones, with some not included. The sample includes 350,000 to 400,000 clones, over 85% of them seen just once. In germline, CDR1 is MDHEN, CDR2 SYDVKM. With 3 bases removed from V and 0 bases from J, the gap between germline ends came to 8 bases. The CDR3 covers 14 residues. The origin of this receptor is a woman between 25 and 40 years old who had recovered from COVID-19. The V gene is TRBV28, the J gene TRBJ1-1; no clear D. Sequenced: PBMCs or T cells enriched from blood (not recorded which). The CDR3 bases are TGTGCCAGCAGTTTGATCAGGATGAACACTGAAGCTTTCTTT. Translation: CASSLIRMNTEAFF.